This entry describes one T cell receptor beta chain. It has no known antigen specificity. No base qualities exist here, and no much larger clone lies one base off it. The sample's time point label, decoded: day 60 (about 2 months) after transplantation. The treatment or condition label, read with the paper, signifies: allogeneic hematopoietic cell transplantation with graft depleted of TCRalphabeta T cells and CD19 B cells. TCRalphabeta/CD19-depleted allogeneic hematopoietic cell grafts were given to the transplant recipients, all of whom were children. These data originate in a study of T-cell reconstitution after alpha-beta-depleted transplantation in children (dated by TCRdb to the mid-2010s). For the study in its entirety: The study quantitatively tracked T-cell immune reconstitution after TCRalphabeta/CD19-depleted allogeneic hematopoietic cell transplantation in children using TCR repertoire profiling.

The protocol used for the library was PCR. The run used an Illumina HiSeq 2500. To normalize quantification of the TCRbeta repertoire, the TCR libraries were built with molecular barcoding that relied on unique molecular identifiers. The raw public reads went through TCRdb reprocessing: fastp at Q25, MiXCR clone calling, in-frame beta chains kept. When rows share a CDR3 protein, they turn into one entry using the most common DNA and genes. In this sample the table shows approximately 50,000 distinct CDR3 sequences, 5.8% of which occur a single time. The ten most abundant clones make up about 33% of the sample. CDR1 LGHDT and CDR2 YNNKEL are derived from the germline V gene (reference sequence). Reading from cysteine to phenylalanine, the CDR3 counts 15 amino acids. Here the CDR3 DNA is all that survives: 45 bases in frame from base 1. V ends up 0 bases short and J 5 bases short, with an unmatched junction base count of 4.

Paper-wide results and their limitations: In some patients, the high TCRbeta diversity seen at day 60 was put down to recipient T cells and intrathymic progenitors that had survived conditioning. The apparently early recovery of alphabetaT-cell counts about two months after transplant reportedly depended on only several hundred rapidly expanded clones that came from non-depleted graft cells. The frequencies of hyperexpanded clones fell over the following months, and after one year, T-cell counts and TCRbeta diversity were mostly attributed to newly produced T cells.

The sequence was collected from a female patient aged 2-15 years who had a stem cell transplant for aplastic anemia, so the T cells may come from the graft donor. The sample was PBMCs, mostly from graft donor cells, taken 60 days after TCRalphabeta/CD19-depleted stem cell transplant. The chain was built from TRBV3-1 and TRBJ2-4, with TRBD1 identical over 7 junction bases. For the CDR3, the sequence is CASSQDRGPENIQYF. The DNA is TGTGCCAGCAGCCAAGATAGGGGGCCAGAAAACATTCAGTACTTC.